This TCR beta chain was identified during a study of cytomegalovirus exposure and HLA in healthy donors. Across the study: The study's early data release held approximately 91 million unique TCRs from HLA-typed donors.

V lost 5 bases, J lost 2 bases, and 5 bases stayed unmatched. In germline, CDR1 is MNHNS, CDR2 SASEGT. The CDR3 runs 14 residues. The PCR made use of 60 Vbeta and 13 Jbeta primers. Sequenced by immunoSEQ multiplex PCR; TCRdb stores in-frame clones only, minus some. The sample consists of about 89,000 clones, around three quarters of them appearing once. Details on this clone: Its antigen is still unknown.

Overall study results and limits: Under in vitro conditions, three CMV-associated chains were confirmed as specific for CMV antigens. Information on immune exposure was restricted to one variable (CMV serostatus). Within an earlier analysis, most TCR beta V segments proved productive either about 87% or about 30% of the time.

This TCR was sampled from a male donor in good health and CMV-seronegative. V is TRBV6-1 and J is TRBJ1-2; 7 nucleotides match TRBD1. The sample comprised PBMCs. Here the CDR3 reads CASSTRDRNYGYTF. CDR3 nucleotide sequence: TGTGCCAGCAGTACCCGGGACAGAAACTATGGCTACACCTTC.